The clone carrying this T cell receptor beta chain occurred once. Its antigen is not known. The data belong to a study of cytomegalovirus exposure and HLA in healthy donors. Whole-study context: Prior work identified 100 million to 130 million unique TCR beta sequences in roughly 190 million T cells.

General study results and limits: CMV serostatus was the only recorded immune exposure for donors. Reportedly, cytomegalovirus status was diagnosed with high sensitivity and specificity.

The PCR had 60 Vbeta and 13 Jbeta primers. Generated by immunoSEQ multiplex PCR, the TCRdb table keeps only in-frame clones and is missing some. Among 150,000 to 200,000 clones, 55% to 70% were seen once, and the ten largest hold 2.5% to 3%. V was clipped by 4 bases and J by 9 bases; unmatched bases: 4. The CDR3 is made up of 14 amino acids. Germline values: CDR1 MNHEY, CDR2 SVGAGI. Input material: PBMCs. The chain is built from TRBV6-5 and TRBJ2-1, with TRBD2 matching 12 bases. The sequence was collected from a woman aged 40-49 years in good health and CMV-seropositive. In DNA, the CDR3 is TGTGCCAGCAGTTCTAGCGGGGGGGCACGTGAGCAGTTCTTC. Its protein is CASSSSGGAREQFF.